These 21 T cell receptor beta chains were sequenced from one sample in a study of blood T cell repertoires in COVID-19. TCRdb's copy holds only in-frame clones and misses some; the assay was immunoSEQ multiplex PCR. The sample has 56,000 or so clones, roughly 90% seen once; the top ten hold around 20%. Sequencing input: peripheral blood. These receptors were collected from a human donor in a cohort sampled during active COVID-19.

The chain recombines TRBV12-5 with TRBJ1-1; TRBD1 agrees at 7 bases. J lost 1 base, V lost 3 bases, and 5 bases had no gene match. Germline V gene lookup returns CDR1 LGHNT and CDR2 FRNRAP. The CDR3 sequence is 15 residues long. DNA of the CDR3: TGTGCTAGTGGTTTCCTGGGACAGACGAACACTGAAGCTTTCTTT. Translated: CASGFLGQTNTEAFF.

V and J are TRBV9 and TRBJ1-2, with TRBD1 identical over 7 bases. Unmatched junction bases numbered 11, after V lost 4 bases and J lost 8 bases. Germline loops: CDR1 SGDLS, CDR2 YYNGEE. The CDR3 totals 14 residues. CDR3 sequence: CASSSLRGAGGYTF. CDR3 DNA sequence: TGTGCCAGCAGCTCCCTCAGGGGGGCTGGCGGCTACACCTTC.

The chain links TRBV10-1 to TRBJ2-1; 7 nucleotides match TRBD1. V dropped 6 bases and J dropped 5; count of bases not matched to a gene: 22. CDR1 and CDR2 from the germline V gene are WNHNN and SYGVQD (reference sequence). The CDR3 loop spans 19 amino acids. The CDR3 loop is CASRDSLTGFLAIDNEQFF. The CDR3 bases are TGCGCCAGCAGAGATTCCTTGACAGGGTTCTTAGCTATAGACAATGAGCAGTTCTTC.

The chain employs TRBV5-6 and TRBJ1-5; 7 positions agree with TRBD1. The V and J ends lost 4 bases and 3 bases, in that order; junction bases with no gene match: 7. Germline lookup yields CDR1 SGHDT and CDR2 YYEEEE. There are 15 residues in the CDR3. The CDR3 DNA reads as TGTGCCAGCAGCAGAGGACAGGTCAACAATCAGCCCCAGCATTTT. It translates to CASSRGQVNNQPQHF.

CDR3 DNA sequence: TGTGCCAGCAGCTCAAGGACTAGCGGGGGGGAGGAGACCCAGTACTTC. Translating it yields CASSSRTSGGEETQYF. V and J are TRBV5-4 and TRBJ2-5; the match to TRBD2 covers 15 bases. With V trimmed by 3 bases and J by 5 bases, 5 bases remained unmatched. Germline assignment: CDR1 SGHNT and CDR2 YYREEE (reference sequence). The CDR3 length is 16 residues. The whole variable domain, remainder taken from reference TRBV5-4 and TRBJ2-5, is ETGVTQSPTHLIKTRGQQVTLRCSSQSGHNTVSWYQQALGQGPQFIFQYYREEENGRGNFPPRFSGLQFPNYSSELNVNALELDDSALYLCASSSRTSGGEETQYFGPGTRLLVL.

J is TRBJ2-3 and V is TRBV7-8; 8 nucleotides match TRBD2. The CDR3 contains 16 residues. J lost 0 bases, V lost 7 bases, and 9 bases had no gene match. Germline V lookup: CDR1 SGHVS, CDR2 FQNEAQ. In DNA, the CDR3 is TGTGCCAGCACCTCCGGGGCGGGAGGTAGCACAGATACGCAGTATTTT. It codes for CASTSGAGGSTDTQYF. The whole variable domain, remainder taken from reference TRBV7-8 and TRBJ2-3, is GAGVSQSPRYKVAKRGQDVALRCDPISGHVSLFWYQQALGQGPEFLTYFQNEAQLDKSGLPSDRFFAERPEGSVSTLKIQRTQQEDSAVYLCASTSGAGGSTDTQYFGPGTRLTVL.

The CDR3 bases are TGTGCCAGCTCACCCCGCCAGGGGGCCAACATGAACACTGAAGCTTTCTTT. This translates into CASSPRQGANMNTEAFF. This rearrangement joins TRBV18 to TRBJ1-1; 8 positions agree with TRBD1. Germline trimming cut 3 bases from V and 0 bases from J; bases unmatched to any gene: 9. Germline V lookup: CDR1 KGHSH, CDR2 LQKENI. This CDR3 comprises 17 residues.

The chain uses TRBV19 and TRBJ2-3, with 7 positions matching TRBD1. Germline V gene lookup returns CDR1 LNHDA and CDR2 SQIVND (reference sequence). The CDR3 is made up of 16 amino acids. J was trimmed by 0 bases and V by 6 bases; bases with no gene match: 9. The CDR3: CASSDWSGQSTDTQYF. CDR3 bases: TGTGCCAGTAGCGATTGGTCGGGACAGAGCACAGATACGCAGTATTTT. Based on the CDR3 plus reference TRBV19 and TRBJ2-3, the full variable domain is DGGITQSPKYLFRKEGQNVTLSCEQNLNHDAMYWYRQDPGQGLRLIYYSQIVNDFQKGDIAEGYSVSREKKESFPLTVTSAQKNPTAFYLCASSDWSGQSTDTQYFGPGTRLTVL.

The chain uses TRBV4-1 and TRBJ2-7; D is perhaps TRBD1 (5 bases). V was clipped by 2 bases and J by 4 bases, with 9 bases between them. Germline V lookup: CDR1 MGHRA, CDR2 YSYEKL. The CDR3 runs to 13 residues. For the CDR3, the DNA is TGCGCCAGCAGCCAAACGACAGTATACGAGCAGTACTTC. As protein: CASSQTTVYEQYF.

In this sample, this clone turned up once. The chain joins TRBV10-3 to TRBJ2-1; 9 bases fit TRBD1. The CDR3 is made up of 17 amino acids. Looked up from germline, CDR1 is ENHRY and CDR2 is SYGVKD. V gave up 0 bases and J gave up 9 bases; unmatched junction bases: 12. CDR3 bases: TGTGCCATCAGTGAGTCGGCCTGGGGGACAGGGTCTACTGAGCAGTTCTTC. Its protein product is CAISESAWGTGSTEQFF.

The chain joins TRBV19 to TRBJ1-1, with 8 bases that match TRBD1. The CDR3 runs to 16 residues. Germline V lookup: CDR1 LNHDA, CDR2 SQIVND (reference sequence). V lost 3 bases, J lost 4 bases, and 10 bases stayed unmatched. This CDR3 reads CASSIGSGGSRTEAFF. DNA of the CDR3: TGTGCCAGTAGTATTGGGTCAGGGGGCAGCCGCACTGAAGCTTTCTTT.

The chain joins TRBV6-2 or TRBV6-3 to TRBJ2-2; tentatively, D is TRBD1 (5 bases). The CDR3 totals 15 residues. Deletions cut 0 bases from V and 6 bases from J, with 11 bases between. Germline V gives CDR1 MNHEY, CDR2 SVGEGT. The CDR3 loop is CASSYSGPDPGELFF. The CDR3 region has the DNA TGTGCCAGCAGTTACTCGGGGCCGGACCCCGGGGAGCTGTTTTTT.

This chain joins TRBV2 and TRBJ1-2; possibly TRBD1 for D (5 bases). Trimming took off 6 bases at V and 0 bases at J, with 11 bases between the two ends. Germline V gene data show CDR1 as SNHLY and CDR2 as FYNNEI. This CDR3 contains 14 residues. The CDR3 spells CASSDGGSNYGYTF. CDR3 sequence (DNA): TGTGCCAGCAGCGATGGGGGGTCTAACTATGGCTACACCTTC.

This sequence joins TRBV30 and TRBJ1-1; 7 bases are shared with TRBD1. The length of the CDR3 is 13 residues. The trim removed 2 bases at V and 4 bases at J, leaving 4 bases unmatched. Per germline, CDR1 GTSNPN and CDR2 SVGIG (reference sequence). CDR3 coding DNA: TGTGCCTGGAGTCAGAAGGGGGCCACTGAAGCTTTCTTT. This encodes CAWSQKGATEAFF.

This clone was observed a few times. This chain uses TRBV5-4 with TRBJ2-5, with a possible D match to TRBD2 (7 bases). The length of the CDR3 is 14 residues. V was trimmed by 4 bases and J by 4 bases, leaving 14 bases between them. CDR1 is SGHNT, CDR2 YYREEE, per germline (reference sequence). CDR3 residues: CASSPVRGAETQYF. CDR3 bases: TGTGCCAGCAGCCCCGTTCGGGGGGCAGAGACCCAGTACTTC. Variable domain in full (rest from reference TRBV5-4 and TRBJ2-5): ETGVTQSPTHLIKTRGQQVTLRCSSQSGHNTVSWYQQALGQGPQFIFQYYREEENGRGNFPPRFSGLQFPNYSSELNVNALELDDSALYLCASSPVRGAETQYFGPGTRLLVL.

The chain uses TRBV25-1 and TRBJ2-7, with 8 bases matching TRBD1. After removal of 6 bases from V and 5 bases from J, the junction contained 12 bases not matched to a gene. The CDR3 has 15 amino acids. Germline lookup yields CDR1 MGHDK and CDR2 SYGVNS. The CDR3 reads CASSPDRGIVHEQYF. CDR3 nucleotides: TGTGCCAGCAGCCCAGACAGGGGAATTGTCCACGAGCAGTACTTC.

V and J are TRBV7-2 and TRBJ2-7; 11 positions match TRBD2. This CDR3 is 13 amino acids long. After removal of 3 bases from V and 8 bases from J, the junction contained 3 bases not matched to a gene. Germline CDR1 is SGHTA and CDR2 is FQGNSA. The chain's CDR3 is CASSLTSGVKQYF. The CDR3 DNA follows: TGTGCCAGCAGCTTGACTAGCGGGGTTAAGCAGTACTTC.

The J gene is TRBJ1-5, the V gene TRBV30, with 9 bases identical to TRBD1. CDR1 and CDR2 (germline): GTSNPN, SVGIG (reference sequence). This CDR3 is built from 15 residues. V lost 2 bases, J lost 4 bases, and 6 bases stayed unmatched. The DNA of the CDR3 is TGTGCCTGGAGTCCGACCGGGACAGGGAATCAGCCCCAGCATTTT. It encodes CAWSPTGTGNQPQHF.

V and J are TRBV6-5 and TRBJ2-5; 8 nucleotides align to TRBD2. Germline loops: CDR1 MNHEY, CDR2 SVGAGI. The trim removed 4 bases at V and 5 bases at J, leaving 3 bases unmatched. CDR3 length: 13 residues. CDR3 protein: CASSFVAGETQYF. CDR3 nucleotides: TGTGCCAGCAGTTTCGTAGCGGGGGAGACCCAGTACTTC.

The chain joins TRBV7-2 to TRBJ1-6, with D unresolved. Trimming shortened V by 2 bases and J by 11 bases, and 13 bases separated the two germline ends. This CDR3 contains 14 residues. The V gene's germline CDR1 is SGHTA and CDR2 FQGNSA. CDR3 DNA: TGTGCCAGCAGCTTATACAGTGGCGGGGCACCCCTCCACTTT. It encodes CASSLYSGGAPLHF.

This rearrangement joins TRBV5-1 to TRBJ1-5; 8 positions match TRBD1. The trim removed 2 bases at V and 0 bases at J, leaving 1 base unmatched. Germline V gives CDR1 SGHRS, CDR2 YFSETQ. This CDR3 is 15 amino acids long. As DNA, the CDR3 is TGCGCCAGCAGCTTACAGGGGGGTAGCAATCAGCCCCAGCATTTT. Residues: CASSLQGGSNQPQHF.